The 32 T cell receptor beta chains below all came from one sample that was sequenced in a study of control samples from healthy donors and cancer patients. Using immunoSEQ multiplex PCR, the repertoire was profiled, and TCRdb retains in-frame clones only, with some absent. This table holds some 70,000 clones, nearly 85% found once. Sequencing used blood. All receptors come from a man aged 60 to 69 in good health.

The V call is TRBV7-9, the J call TRBJ1-1; a possible D gene is TRBD1 (6 bases). The CDR3 is 15 residues long. Per germline, CDR1 SEHNR and CDR2 FQNEAQ (reference sequence). Trimming took 4 bases from V and 5 from J, leaving 17 bases between them. Here the CDR3 DNA reads TGTGCCAGCAGCTCAAGGGGTCAGGGGTGGACTGAAGCTTTCTTT. Its protein product is CASSSRGQGWTEAFF.

The V call is TRBV7-9, the J call TRBJ2-7, with 7 bases matching TRBD1. Germline CDR1 is SEHNR and CDR2 is FQNEAQ (reference sequence). Losses at the gene ends were 4 bases for V and 2 bases for J; bases not matched to a gene: 5. The CDR3 contains 14 residues. CDR3 region: CASSSRDSTYEQYF. In DNA, the CDR3 is TGTGCCAGCAGCTCCCGGGACAGCACCTACGAGCAGTACTTC.

The rearrangement links TRBV19 to TRBJ1-1; D call uncertain. Germline V lookup: CDR1 LNHDA, CDR2 SQIVND (reference sequence). V shed 6 bases and J shed 4 bases, with 18 bases lying between them. The CDR3 extends over 15 amino acids. CDR3 region: CASRPNIDPTTEAFF. DNA for the CDR3: TGTGCCAGTAGACCAAATATAGACCCTACCACTGAAGCTTTCTTT. The full variable domain, rest sourced from reference TRBV19 and TRBJ1-1, is DGGITQSPKYLFRKEGQNVTLSCEQNLNHDAMYWYRQDPGQGLRLIYYSQIVNDFQKGDIAEGYSVSREKKESFPLTVTSAQKNPTAFYLCASRPNIDPTTEAFFGQGTRLTVV.

The chain couples TRBV13 to TRBJ1-2; D not resolved. The V end was cut by 6 bases, the J end by 6 bases, with 11 bases between. The CDR3 contains 12 residues. Germline CDR1 PRHDT, CDR2 FYEKMQ (reference sequence). The CDR3 sequence: CASRRGQHGYTF. CDR3 nucleotides: TGTGCCAGCAGGCGCGGGCAGCATGGCTACACCTTC.

The CDR3 DNA sequence: TGTGCCAGCAGCTTAGGGGAGACAGGTTCTGGAGGCTACACCTTC. This translates into CASSLGETGSGGYTF. The genes are TRBV11-1 and TRBJ1-2, with D tentatively TRBD1 (6 bases). V lost 1 base and J lost 8, with 17 bases in between. This CDR3 spans 15 amino acids. Germline CDR1 and CDR2: SGHAT and FQDESV (reference sequence).

V is TRBV6-2 or TRBV6-3 and J is TRBJ2-7; the D is unclear. With 0 bases removed from V and 5 bases from J, the gap between germline ends came to 5 bases. This CDR3 has 12 amino acids. Germline V lookup: CDR1 MNHEY, CDR2 SVGEGT. The CDR3 DNA follows: TGTGCCAGCAGTTACTCCCATAACGAGCAGTACTTC. Residues: CASSYSHNEQYF.

V and J are TRBV6-2 or TRBV6-3 and TRBJ2-7, with 10 bases lining up with TRBD2. The CDR3 extends over 15 amino acids. Germline V gene sequence: CDR1 MNHEY, CDR2 SVGEGT. The V and J ends lost 3 bases and 1 base, in that order; junction bases with no gene match: 3. The CDR3 loop reads CASSYRLAGSYEQYF. For the CDR3, the DNA is TGTGCCAGCAGTTATAGACTAGCGGGTTCCTACGAGCAGTACTTC.

A note on this clone: Sequence at one end of the junction differs from germline and may be a read error. The gene calls are TRBV18 and TRBJ2-5, with 8 bases fitting TRBD1. CDR3 length: 12 amino acids. Germline V gene data show CDR1 as KGHSH and CDR2 as LQKENI. Here the CDR3 DNA reads TGCTCAACCAGGGGGCCAGGGGAGACCCAGTACTTC. It yields the protein CSTRGPGETQYF.

V and J are TRBV6-5 and TRBJ1-6; 9 nucleotides match TRBD1. CDR1 and CDR2 (germline): MNHEY, SVGAGI. This CDR3 is built from 14 residues. The V segment lost 6 bases and the J segment 11 bases; nucleotides outside the gene matches: 8. CDR3 in amino acids: CASSRQGVNTPLHF. The CDR3 DNA sequence: TGTGCCAGCAGCCGACAGGGGGTGAACACACCCCTCCACTTT.

This chain uses TRBV18 with TRBJ1-1, with D possibly TRBD1 on 5 matching bases. Germline CDR1 KGHSH, CDR2 LQKENI. V lost 3 bases, J lost 4 bases, and 12 bases lay in between. The CDR3 has 14 residues. The CDR3 DNA reads as TGTGCCAGCTCACCGGGGGGAACGGGCACTGAAGCTTTCTTT. The encoded protein is CASSPGGTGTEAFF.

V and J are TRBV3-1 (or the pseudogene TRBV3-2) and TRBJ2-5; 11 nucleotides align to TRBD2. CDR3 length: 16 residues. J lost 4 bases, V lost 0 bases, and 4 bases had no gene match. The germline CDR1 and CDR2 sequences are LGHDT and YNNKEL (reference sequence). This CDR3 is CASSQERLAGGETQYF. CDR3 in DNA: TGTGCCAGCAGCCAAGAGAGGCTAGCGGGAGGAGAGACCCAGTACTTC.

V usage is TRBV29-1 and J usage is TRBJ2-1, with 7 bases identical to TRBD2. Germline values: CDR1 SQVTM, CDR2 ANQGSEA. The CDR3 totals 13 residues. V lost 6 bases, J lost 8 bases, and 10 bases stayed unmatched. The CDR3 sequence is CSVSRPLADEQFF. The CDR3 DNA reads as TGCAGCGTCTCCCGACCCCTAGCGGATGAGCAGTTCTTC.

Only a few counts were recorded for this clone. CDR3 amino acids: CASKGQGRSSEQYF. The CDR3, as DNA: TGTGCCAGCAAAGGACAGGGACGAAGTTCGGAGCAGTACTTC. The J gene is TRBJ2-7, the V gene TRBV6-5, with 8 nucleotides matching TRBD1. Per germline, CDR1 MNHEY and CDR2 SVGAGI. The trim removed 7 bases at V and 7 bases at J, leaving 12 bases unmatched. The CDR3 runs 14 residues.

This clone was counted only a few times. The rearrangement joins TRBV6-4 to TRBJ1-4, with D hard to call. The CDR3 spans 14 residues. Germline V gene sequence: CDR1 MRHNA, CDR2 SNTAGT. Deletions cut 0 bases from V and 7 bases from J, with 9 bases between. CDR3 sequence: CASSDSAGSEKLFF. CDR3 bases: TGTGCCAGCAGTGACTCCGCGGGGAGTGAAAAACTGTTTTTT.

This clone was counted once. J is TRBJ2-5 and V is TRBV11-2, with D unclear. This CDR3 spans 14 amino acids. Germline assignment: CDR1 SGHAT and CDR2 FQNNGV. V lost 4 bases to trimming and J lost 2 bases, with 11 bases between them. CDR3 coding DNA: TGTGCCAGCAGCTCCCGACAAACTCAAGAGACCCAGTACTTC. It is translated as CASSSRQTQETQYF.

The chain recombines TRBV2 with TRBJ2-1; no reliable D call. The CDR3 has 13 residues. Germline values: CDR1 SNHLY, CDR2 FYNNEI. V was cut by 4 bases and J by 9 bases, with 13 bases left in between. The CDR3 DNA is TGTGCCAGCAGTGCTGGCGGAGACGGTGAGCAGTTCTTC. Protein product: CASSAGGDGEQFF.

As DNA, the CDR3 is TGTGCCACCTTGGGACAGGGGCAGAGTGAGCAGTTCTTC. Its protein product is CATLGQGQSEQFF. The chain combines TRBV6-6 with TRBJ2-1, with 10 positions matching TRBD1. Germline CDR1 is MNHNY and CDR2 is SVGAGI (reference sequence). The CDR3 length is 13 residues. The V segment lost 10 bases and the J segment 9 bases; nucleotides outside the gene matches: 9.

This clone turned up a few times. The chain joins TRBV11-3 to TRBJ2-3, with D possibly TRBD1 on 6 matching bases. The CDR3 is 20 amino acids. V dropped 3 bases and J dropped 2 bases, with 27 bases sitting between them. Looked up from germline, CDR1 is SGHNT and CDR2 is YENEEA. The CDR3 region has the DNA TGTGCCAGCAGCTTGTACGATTTCCGTTCAGGGGTCTCTACCACAGATACGCAGTATTTT. It yields the protein CASSLYDFRSGVSTTDTQYF.

J is TRBJ2-1 and V is TRBV24-1, with TRBD2 as a possible D gene (6 bases). CDR3 size: 14 residues. Trimming stripped 7 bases from V and 1 base from J, with 10 bases between. Germline values: CDR1 KGHDR, CDR2 SFDVKD. The CDR3, as DNA: TGTGCCACCAGCGCGGGATCATCCTACAATGAGCAGTTCTTC. Amino acid sequence: CATSAGSSYNEQFF.

V and J are TRBV6-2 or TRBV6-3 and TRBJ1-1; D may be TRBD1 (5 bases). Germline V gives CDR1 MNHEY, CDR2 SVGEGT. The CDR3 is 13 residues long. V was clipped by 3 bases and J by 5 bases, with 10 bases between them. Here the CDR3 reads CASSYLWGTEAFF. The CDR3 DNA follows: TGTGCCAGCAGTTATTTGTGGGGGACTGAAGCTTTCTTT.

This rearrangement joins TRBV30 to TRBJ2-7, with 9 bases matching TRBD1. Germline CDR1 GTSNPN, CDR2 SVGIG (reference sequence). The V gene end was trimmed by 3 bases and the J gene end by 5 bases; junction bases not matched to a gene: 11. CDR3 size: 15 residues. The CDR3 DNA reads TGTGCCTGGAGCCTCGGTACAGGGGGCAGGAACGAGCAGTACTTC. As protein: CAWSLGTGGRNEQYF. Full variable domain (remainder filled in from reference TRBV30 and TRBJ2-7): SQTIHQWPATLVQPVGSPLSLECTVEGTSNPNLYWYRQAAGRGLQLLFYSVGIGQISSEVPQNLSASRPQDRQFILSSKKLLLSDSGFYLCAWSLGTGGRNEQYFGPGTRLTVT.

The chain uses TRBV5-4 and TRBJ2-1; 10 bases agree with TRBD1. The CDR3 contains 18 residues. The ends lost 0 bases at V and 5 bases at J; junction bases unmatched: 11. Germline CDR1 reads SGHNT; CDR2 reads YYREEE (reference sequence). CDR3 in amino acids: CASSLVRGRDRGHNEQFF. CDR3 bases: TGTGCCAGCAGCTTGGTGAGGGGAAGGGACAGGGGTCACAATGAGCAGTTCTTC.

The V gene is TRBV5-1, the J gene TRBJ2-7; TRBD1 agrees at 9 bases. The CDR3 is 14 amino acids. Germline CDR1 and CDR2: SGHRS and YFSETQ. J gave up 7 bases and V 3 bases, and 8 bases lay outside the gene matches. The CDR3 protein is CASSWDREMGEQYF. CDR3 in DNA: TGCGCCAGCAGCTGGGACAGGGAAATGGGTGAGCAGTACTTC.

The chain uses TRBV5-5 and TRBJ1-2, with 9 positions matching TRBD1. The CDR3 is 19 residues long. J lost 1 base, V lost 4 bases, and 17 bases had no gene match. CDR1 is SGHKS and CDR2 is YYEKEE in the germline V gene (reference sequence). Here the CDR3 reads CASSLFYDPGQGFNYGYTF. The CDR3 DNA follows: TGTGCCAGCAGCCTCTTCTATGATCCGGGACAGGGATTTAACTATGGCTACACCTTC. Filled out from reference TRBV5-5 and TRBJ1-2, the complete variable domain reads DAGVTQSPTHLIKTRGQQVTLRCSPISGHKSVSWYQQVLGQGPQFIFQYYEKEERGRGNFPDRFSARQFPNYSSELNVNALLLGDSALYLCASSLFYDPGQGFNYGYTFGSGTRLTVV.

The chain recombines TRBV28 with TRBJ2-7, with TRBD1 matching 8 bases. CDR1 is MDHEN and CDR2 is SYDVKM in the germline V gene. The CDR3 is 15 amino acids. Losses at the gene ends were 6 bases for V and 9 bases for J; bases not matched to a gene: 16. Here the CDR3 reads CASSSGRQGFPGQYF. The CDR3 nucleotides read TGTGCCAGCAGCTCCGGGCGACAGGGGTTCCCCGGGCAGTACTTC.

The chain joins TRBV7-2 to TRBJ2-3, with 8 bases aligning to TRBD2. CDR1 is SGHTA, CDR2 FQGNSA, per germline. V shed 2 bases, J shed 0 bases, and the junction held 10 bases outside the gene matches. This CDR3 is 18 amino acids long. The CDR3: CASSLRGGAGTSTDTQYF. CDR3 in DNA: TGTGCCAGCAGCTTACGGGGGGGGGCCGGGACTAGCACAGATACGCAGTATTTT.

The rearrangement joins TRBV2 to TRBJ2-2, with 11 bases aligning to TRBD2. CDR3 length: 18 residues. CDR1 and CDR2 (germline): SNHLY, FYNNEI. J lost 2 bases, V lost 6 bases, and 11 bases had no gene match. CDR3 residues: CASRFRVAGGLNTGELFF. The CDR3 DNA is TGTGCCAGCAGGTTCCGGGTAGCGGGAGGGCTTAACACCGGGGAGCTGTTTTTT. The whole variable domain, remainder taken from reference TRBV2 and TRBJ2-2, is EPEVTQTPSHQVTQMGQEVILRCVPISNHLYFYWYRQILGQKVEFLVSFYNNEISEKSEIFDDQFSVERPDGSNFTLKIRSTKLEDSAMYFCASRFRVAGGLNTGELFFGEGSRLTVL.

The chain combines TRBV9 with TRBJ2-1, with TRBD1 identical over 8 bases. The CDR3 contains 15 residues. The germline V gene has CDR1 SGDLS and CDR2 YYNGEE. V lost 0 bases and J lost 3; bases outside the gene matches: 2. DNA of the CDR3: TGTGCCAGCAGCGTAGGACAGGGGAACTACAATGAGCAGTTCTTC. Amino acids: CASSVGQGNYNEQFF. Full variable domain (remainder filled in from reference TRBV9 and TRBJ2-1): DSGVTQTPKHLITATGQRVTLRCSPRSGDLSVYWYQQSLDQGLQFLIQYYNGEERAKGNILERFSAQQFPDLHSELNLSSLELGDSALYFCASSVGQGNYNEQFFGPGTRLTVL.

There are a few counts of this clone. The V gene is TRBV27, the J gene TRBJ2-2, with 7 bases that match TRBD1. The CDR3 sequence is 14 residues long. Germline V lookup: CDR1 MNHEY, CDR2 SMNVEV (reference sequence). The ends lost 5 bases at V and 6 bases at J; junction bases unmatched: 6. Here the CDR3 reads CASSPDRAPGELFF. CDR3 DNA: TGTGCCAGCAGTCCCGACAGGGCCCCCGGGGAGCTGTTTTTT.

The genes are TRBV27 and TRBJ1-1; weak D call: TRBD1 (5 bases). This CDR3 contains 14 residues. Trimming took off 3 bases at V and 13 bases at J, with 21 bases between the two ends. The germline V gene encodes CDR1 MNHEY and CDR2 SMNVEV (reference sequence). The CDR3 reads CASSFKGTGPEVFF. DNA for the CDR3: TGTGCCAGCAGTTTTAAAGGGACTGGCCCTGAGGTTTTCTTT.

The chain couples TRBV2 to TRBJ2-1; D possibly corresponds to TRBD2 (7 bases). This CDR3 spans 13 amino acids. Deletions cut 6 bases from V and 8 bases from J, with 14 bases between. Germline lookup yields CDR1 SNHLY and CDR2 FYNNEI. In nucleotides, the CDR3 is TGTGCCAGCAGGGGGGAGGGGGGCGATGAGCAGTTCTTC. The encoded protein is CASRGEGGDEQFF.

Written as DNA, the CDR3 is TGTGCCAGCAACCCCGCGACAACGCTGGGGGAGCAGTACTTC. It yields the protein CASNPATTLGEQYF. The rearrangement uses TRBV6-6 and TRBJ2-7; D is unresolved. Trimming took off 7 bases at V and 7 bases at J, with 20 bases between the two ends. This CDR3 has 14 amino acids. The V gene's germline CDR1 is MNHNY and CDR2 SVGAGI (reference sequence).